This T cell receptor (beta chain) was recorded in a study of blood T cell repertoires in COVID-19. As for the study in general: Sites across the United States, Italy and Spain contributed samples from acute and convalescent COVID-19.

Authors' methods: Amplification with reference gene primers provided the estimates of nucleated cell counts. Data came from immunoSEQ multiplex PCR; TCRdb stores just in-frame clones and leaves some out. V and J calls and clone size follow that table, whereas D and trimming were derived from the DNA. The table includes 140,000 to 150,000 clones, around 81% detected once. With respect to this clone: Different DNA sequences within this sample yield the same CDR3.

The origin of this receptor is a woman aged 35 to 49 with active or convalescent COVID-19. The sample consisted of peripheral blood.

This CDR3 reads CASSELGQGPYEQYF. As DNA, the CDR3 is TGTGCCAGCAGTGAATTGGGACAGGGGCCCTACGAGCAGTACTTC. J is TRBJ2-7 and V is TRBV6-1; 10 bases fit TRBD1. The ends lost 2 bases at V and 2 bases at J; junction bases unmatched: 3. This CDR3 has 15 residues. Germline CDR1 reads MNHNS; CDR2 reads SASEGT.